This T cell receptor (beta chain) originates from a study of T-cell reconstitution after alpha-beta-depleted transplantation in children. This clonotype was seen many times. What it binds is unknown. Looked up from germline, CDR1 is LGHNA and CDR2 is YSLEER. V lost 1 base and J lost 0; bases outside the gene matches: 4. This CDR3 spans 18 amino acids. Whole-study results and caveats: The main origin of T-cell counts and diversity one year after transplant was newly produced T cells. Reports say that about two months after transplant, the alpha-beta T cells came out of several hundred graft clones that had expanded. Some patients showed high day-60 TCRbeta diversity, which derived from surviving recipient T cells and thymic progenitors.

Using unique molecular identifiers, the investigators prepared the TCRbeta library. TCRdb itself ran the PCR reads through MiXCR, one entry per CDR3 protein. In the table there are around 25,000 distinct CDR3 sequences, 15% to 20% of which are singletons. The receptor comes from a male patient aged 2-15 years who had a stem cell transplant for acute lymphoblastic leukemia, so the T cells may come from the graft donor. The chain has TRBV4-3 and TRBJ2-3; 13 bases match TRBD2. The source material was PBMCs, mostly from graft donor cells, sampled 60 days after TCRalphabeta/CD19-depleted stem cell transplant. The CDR3 DNA reads as TGCGCCAGCAGCCAAGGGGGGACTAGCGGGGTGAGCACAGATACGCAGTATTTT. Its translation is CASSQGGTSGVSTDTQYF.